The TCR beta chain described here comes from a study of OX40 agonist ivuxolimab in advanced cancers. Overall study: Those enrolled were 82.7% male, with a mean age of around 58 years and ages from roughly 23 to 79. Study results and limitations: By week 6 at 0.1 to 3.0 mg/kg, blood CD4+ and CD8+ T cells had expanded clonally. With doses of 0.1-3.0 mg/kg, partial responders showed among the lowest clonal expansion.

Germline V gene data show CDR1 as SGHDN and CDR2 as FVKESK. V gave up 3 bases and J gave up 2 bases, with 5 bases separating them. This CDR3 region has 12 residues. Generated by immunoSEQ multiplex PCR, the TCRdb table keeps only in-frame clones and is missing some. This repertoire shows around 76,000 clones, 75% to 90% found once; its top ten account for less than 0.55%. With regard to this clone: Its antigen is still unknown.

This TCR derives from an adult with an advanced solid tumor such as melanoma, head and neck, liver or kidney cancer. The J gene is TRBJ2-7, the V gene TRBV14; unclear D gene. Sequencing used CD4+ or CD8+ T cells sorted from blood, obtained in a trial of the OX40 agonist ivuxolimab. The CDR3, as DNA: TGTGCCAGCAGCCAGCCCCCCTACGAGCAGTACTTC. The encoded protein is CASSQPPYEQYF.